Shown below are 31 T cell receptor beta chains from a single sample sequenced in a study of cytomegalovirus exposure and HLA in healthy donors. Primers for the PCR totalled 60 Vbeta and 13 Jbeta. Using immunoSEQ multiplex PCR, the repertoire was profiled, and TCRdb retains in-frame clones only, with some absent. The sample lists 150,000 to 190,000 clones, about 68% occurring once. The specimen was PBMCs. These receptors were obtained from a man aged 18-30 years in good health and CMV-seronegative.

The CDR3 DNA sequence: TGCGCCGCCGGGAGTTACGAGCAGTACTTC. Translation gives CAAGSYEQYF. The chain recombines TRBV10-2 with TRBJ2-7; D perhaps matches TRBD2 (6 bases). CDR3 length: 10 amino acids. Trimming left V 11 bases short and J 4 bases short, with 9 bases between. The germline gives CDR1 WSHSY, CDR2 SAAADI.

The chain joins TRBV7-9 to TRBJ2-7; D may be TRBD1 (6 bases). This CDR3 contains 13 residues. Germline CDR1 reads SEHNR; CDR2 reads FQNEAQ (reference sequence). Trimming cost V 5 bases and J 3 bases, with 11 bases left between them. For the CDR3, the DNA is TGTGCCAGCAGCCGAGGACAGTACTACGAGCAGTACTTC. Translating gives CASSRGQYYEQYF.

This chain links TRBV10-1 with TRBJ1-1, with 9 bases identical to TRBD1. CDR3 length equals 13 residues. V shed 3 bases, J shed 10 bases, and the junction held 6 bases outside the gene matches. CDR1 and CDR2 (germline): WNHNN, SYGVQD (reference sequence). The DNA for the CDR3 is TGCGCCAGCAGTGACGAACAGGGGGCGGCAGCTTTCTTT. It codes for CASSDEQGAAAFF.

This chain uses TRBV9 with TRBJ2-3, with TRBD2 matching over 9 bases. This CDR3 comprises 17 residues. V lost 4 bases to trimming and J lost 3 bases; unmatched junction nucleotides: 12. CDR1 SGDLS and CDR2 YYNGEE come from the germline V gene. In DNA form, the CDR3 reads TGTGCCAGCAGCCCCGGTTGGGCGGGAGGGATGACAGATACGCAGTATTTT. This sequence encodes CASSPGWAGGMTDTQYF.

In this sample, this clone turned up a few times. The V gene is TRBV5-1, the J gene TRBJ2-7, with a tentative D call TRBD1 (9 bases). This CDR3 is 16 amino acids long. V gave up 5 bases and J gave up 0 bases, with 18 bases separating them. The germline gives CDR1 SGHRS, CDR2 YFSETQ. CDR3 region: CASRPRGGQGSYEQYF. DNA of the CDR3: TGCGCCAGCAGGCCCCGGGGGGGACAGGGCTCCTACGAGCAGTACTTC.

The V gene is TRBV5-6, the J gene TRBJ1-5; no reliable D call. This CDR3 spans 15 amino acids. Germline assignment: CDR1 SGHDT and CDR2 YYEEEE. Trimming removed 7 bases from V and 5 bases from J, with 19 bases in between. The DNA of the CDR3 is TGTGCCAGCCCCCCCCAAAGTGAGCCCGATCAGCCCCAGCATTTT. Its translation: CASPPQSEPDQPQHF.

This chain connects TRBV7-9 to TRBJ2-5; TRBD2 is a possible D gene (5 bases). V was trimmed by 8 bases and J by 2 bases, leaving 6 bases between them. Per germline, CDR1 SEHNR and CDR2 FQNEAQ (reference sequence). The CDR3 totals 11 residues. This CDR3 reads CASGEQETQYF. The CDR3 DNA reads TGTGCCAGCGGGGAGCAAGAGACCCAGTACTTC.

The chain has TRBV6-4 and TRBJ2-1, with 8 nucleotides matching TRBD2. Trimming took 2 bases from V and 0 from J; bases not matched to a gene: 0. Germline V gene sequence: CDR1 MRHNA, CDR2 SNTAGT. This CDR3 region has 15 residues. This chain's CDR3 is CASSDGTSSYNEQFF. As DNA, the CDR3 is TGTGCCAGCAGTGACGGGACTAGCTCCTACAATGAGCAGTTCTTC.

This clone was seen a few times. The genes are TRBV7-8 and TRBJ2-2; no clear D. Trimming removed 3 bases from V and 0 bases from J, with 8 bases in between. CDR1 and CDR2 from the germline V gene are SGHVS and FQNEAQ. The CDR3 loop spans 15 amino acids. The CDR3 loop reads CASSFRRTNTGELFF. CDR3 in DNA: TGTGCCAGCAGCTTCCGGCGGACGAACACCGGGGAGCTGTTTTTT.

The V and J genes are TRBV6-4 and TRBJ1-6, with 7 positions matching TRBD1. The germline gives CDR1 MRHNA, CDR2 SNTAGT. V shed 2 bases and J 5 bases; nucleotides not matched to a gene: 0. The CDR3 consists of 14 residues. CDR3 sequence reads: CASSDGTDNSPLHF. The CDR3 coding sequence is TGTGCCAGCAGTGACGGGACAGATAATTCACCCCTCCACTTT.

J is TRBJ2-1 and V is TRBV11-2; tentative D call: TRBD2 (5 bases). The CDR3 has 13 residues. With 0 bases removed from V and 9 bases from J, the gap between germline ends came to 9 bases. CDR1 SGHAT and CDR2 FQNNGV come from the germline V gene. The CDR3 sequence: CASSLEGRGEQFF. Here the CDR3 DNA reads TGTGCCAGCAGCTTAGAAGGGAGAGGTGAGCAGTTCTTC.

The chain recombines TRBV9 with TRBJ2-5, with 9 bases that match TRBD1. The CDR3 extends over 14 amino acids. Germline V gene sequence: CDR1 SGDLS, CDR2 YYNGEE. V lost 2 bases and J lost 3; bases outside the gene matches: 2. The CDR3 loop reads CASSVGTGKETQYF. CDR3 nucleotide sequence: TGTGCCAGCAGCGTGGGGACAGGGAAAGAGACCCAGTACTTC.

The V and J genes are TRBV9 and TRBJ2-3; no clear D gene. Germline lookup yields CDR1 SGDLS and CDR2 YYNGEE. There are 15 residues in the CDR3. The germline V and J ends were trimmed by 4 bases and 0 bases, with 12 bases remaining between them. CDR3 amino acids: CASSLRWASTDTQYF. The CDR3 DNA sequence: TGTGCCAGCAGCCTCCGGTGGGCTAGCACAGATACGCAGTATTTT.

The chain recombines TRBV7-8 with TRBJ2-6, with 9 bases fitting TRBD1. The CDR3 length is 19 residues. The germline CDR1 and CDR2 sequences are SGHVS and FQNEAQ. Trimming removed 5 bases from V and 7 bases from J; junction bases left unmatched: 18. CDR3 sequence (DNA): TGTGCCAGCAGCCCGACGACAGGGGGGATGCAATGGACTGCCAACGTCCTGACTTTC. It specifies CASSPTTGGMQWTANVLTF.

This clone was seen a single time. CDR3 nucleotide sequence: TGTGCCAGCAGCTCGAGACAGGGCTGGCAGAACACCGGGGAGCTGTTTTTT. As protein: CASSSRQGWQNTGELFF. V gene TRBV7-9 combines with J gene TRBJ2-2, with TRBD1 matching over 7 bases. The germline gives CDR1 SEHNR, CDR2 FQNEAQ (reference sequence). The CDR3 extends over 17 amino acids. V trimming: 4 bases; J trimming: 1 base; junction bases outside the gene matches: 9.

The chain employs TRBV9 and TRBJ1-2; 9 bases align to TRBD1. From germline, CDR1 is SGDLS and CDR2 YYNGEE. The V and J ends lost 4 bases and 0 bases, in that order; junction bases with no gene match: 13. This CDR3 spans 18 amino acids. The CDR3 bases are TGTGCCAGCAGCTTTTCCGGGACAGGGCCCTCAGCTAACTATGGCTACACCTTC. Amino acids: CASSFSGTGPSANYGYTF.

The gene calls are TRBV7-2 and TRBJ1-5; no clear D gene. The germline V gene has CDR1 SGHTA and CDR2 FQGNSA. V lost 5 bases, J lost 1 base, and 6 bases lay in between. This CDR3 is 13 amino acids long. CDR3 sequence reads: CASSPQSNQPQHF. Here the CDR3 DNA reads TGTGCCAGCAGCCCCCAGAGCAATCAGCCCCAGCATTTT.

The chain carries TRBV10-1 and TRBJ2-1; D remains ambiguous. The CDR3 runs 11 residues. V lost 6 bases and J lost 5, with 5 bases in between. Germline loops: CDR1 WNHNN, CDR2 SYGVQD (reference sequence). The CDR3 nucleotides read TGCGCCAGCAGCCAGGACAATGAGCAGTTCTTC. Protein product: CASSQDNEQFF.

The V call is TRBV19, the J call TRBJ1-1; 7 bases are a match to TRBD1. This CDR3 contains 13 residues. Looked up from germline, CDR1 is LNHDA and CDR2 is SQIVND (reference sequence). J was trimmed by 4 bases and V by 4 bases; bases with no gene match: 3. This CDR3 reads CASSRQGITEAFF. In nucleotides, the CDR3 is TGTGCCAGTAGTAGACAGGGTATCACTGAAGCTTTCTTT.

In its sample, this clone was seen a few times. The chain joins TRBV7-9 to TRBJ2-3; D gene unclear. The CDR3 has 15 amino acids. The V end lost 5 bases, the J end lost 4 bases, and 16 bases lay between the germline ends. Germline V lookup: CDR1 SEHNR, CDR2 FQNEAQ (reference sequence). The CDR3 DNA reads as TGTGCCAGCAGCCTCCCCCAGGTGGCCCCAGATACGCAGTATTTT. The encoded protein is CASSLPQVAPDTQYF.

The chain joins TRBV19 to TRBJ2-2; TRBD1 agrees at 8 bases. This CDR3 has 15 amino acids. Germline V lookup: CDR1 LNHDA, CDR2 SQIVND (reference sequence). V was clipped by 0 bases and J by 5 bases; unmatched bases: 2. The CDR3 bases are TGTGCCAGTAGTATAGAGGGGACAGGTACCGGGGAGCTGTTTTTT. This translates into CASSIEGTGTGELFF.

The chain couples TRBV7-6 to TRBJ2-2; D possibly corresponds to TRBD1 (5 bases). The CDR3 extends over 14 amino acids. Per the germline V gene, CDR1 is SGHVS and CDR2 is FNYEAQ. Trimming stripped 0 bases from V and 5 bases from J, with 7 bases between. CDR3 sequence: CASSLAQETGELFF. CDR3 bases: TGTGCCAGCAGCTTAGCACAGGAGACCGGGGAGCTGTTTTTT.

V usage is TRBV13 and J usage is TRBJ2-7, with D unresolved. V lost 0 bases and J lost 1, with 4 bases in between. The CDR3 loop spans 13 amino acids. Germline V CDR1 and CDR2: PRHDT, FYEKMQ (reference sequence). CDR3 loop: CASSLGASYEQYF. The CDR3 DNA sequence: TGTGCCAGCAGCTTAGGAGCGTCCTACGAGCAGTACTTC.

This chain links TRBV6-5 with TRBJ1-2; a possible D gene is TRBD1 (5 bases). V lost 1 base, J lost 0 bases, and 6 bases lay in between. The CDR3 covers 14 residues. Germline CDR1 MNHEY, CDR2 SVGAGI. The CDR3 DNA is TGTGCCAGCAGTTACTTGACAGCTAACTATGGCTACACCTTC. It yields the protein CASSYLTANYGYTF.

Here the CDR3 DNA reads TGTGCCAGCAGCTTATCGGATTGGGGGACAGGATACTACGAGCAGTACTTC. This encodes CASSLSDWGTGYYEQYF. This rearrangement joins TRBV7-8 to TRBJ2-5; 8 bases match TRBD1. Judging by the DNA end, TRBJ2-7 fits better; the J call may be wrong. The CDR3 has 17 amino acids. Germline V gene data show CDR1 as SGHVS and CDR2 as FQNEAQ.

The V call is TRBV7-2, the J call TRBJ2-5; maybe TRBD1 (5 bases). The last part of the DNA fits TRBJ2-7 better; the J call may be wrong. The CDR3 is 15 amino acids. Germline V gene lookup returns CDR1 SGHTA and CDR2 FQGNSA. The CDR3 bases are TGTGCCAGCAGCTTAGCGGGCCAGAGACAGTACGAGCAGTACTTC. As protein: CASSLAGQRQYEQYF.

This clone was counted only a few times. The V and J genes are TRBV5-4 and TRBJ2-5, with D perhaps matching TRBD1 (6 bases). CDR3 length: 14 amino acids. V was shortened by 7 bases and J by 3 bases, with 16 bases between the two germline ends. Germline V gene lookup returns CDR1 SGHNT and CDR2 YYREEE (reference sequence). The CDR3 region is CASAQGTRKETQYF. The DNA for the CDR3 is TGTGCCAGCGCGCAGGGGACACGTAAAGAGACCCAGTACTTC. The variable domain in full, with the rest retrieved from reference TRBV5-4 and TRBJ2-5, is ETGVTQSPTHLIKTRGQQVTLRCSSQSGHNTVSWYQQALGQGPQFIFQYYREEENGRGNFPPRFSGLQFPNYSSELNVNALELDDSALYLCASAQGTRKETQYFGPGTRLLVL.

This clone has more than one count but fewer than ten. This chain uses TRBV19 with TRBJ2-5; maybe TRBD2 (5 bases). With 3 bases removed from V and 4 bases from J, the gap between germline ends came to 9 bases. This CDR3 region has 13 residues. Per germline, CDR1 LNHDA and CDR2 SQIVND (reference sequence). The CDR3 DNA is TGTGCCAGTAGTATGGCCCGGGGAGAGACCCAGTACTTC. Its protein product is CASSMARGETQYF.

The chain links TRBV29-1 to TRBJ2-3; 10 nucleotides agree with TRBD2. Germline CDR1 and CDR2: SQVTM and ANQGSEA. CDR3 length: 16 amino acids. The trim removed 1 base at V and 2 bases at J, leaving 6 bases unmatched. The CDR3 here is CSVEGVLAGHTDTQYF. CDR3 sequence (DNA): TGCAGCGTTGAAGGAGTACTAGCGGGACACACAGATACGCAGTATTTT.

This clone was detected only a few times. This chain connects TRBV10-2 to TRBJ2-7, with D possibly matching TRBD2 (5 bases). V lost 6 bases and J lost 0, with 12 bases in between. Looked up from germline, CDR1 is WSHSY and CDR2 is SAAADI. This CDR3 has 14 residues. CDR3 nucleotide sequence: TGCGCCAGCAGCCAGGACTCCCCCTCCTACGAGCAGTACTTC. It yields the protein CASSQDSPSYEQYF.

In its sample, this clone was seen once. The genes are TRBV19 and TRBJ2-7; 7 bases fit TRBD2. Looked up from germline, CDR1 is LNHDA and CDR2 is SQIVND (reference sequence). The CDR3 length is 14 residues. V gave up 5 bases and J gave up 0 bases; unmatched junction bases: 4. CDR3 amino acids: CASSLGGSSYEQYF. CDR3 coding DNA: TGTGCCAGTAGTCTCGGGGGGTCCTCCTACGAGCAGTACTTC.